This is a list of T cell receptor beta chains from one sample in a study of cytomegalovirus exposure and HLA in healthy donors. Clones were sequenced by immunoSEQ multiplex PCR, and TCRdb holds only the in-frame ones, with some missing. The sample carries 100,000 to 120,000 clones, approximately 11% recorded once. Sequenced sample: PBMCs. These receptors were taken from a man aged 40-50 years in good health and CMV-seropositive. CDR3s include the opening cysteine and the closing phenylalanine or tryptophan. Fields, in order: V gene, J gene, D gene, clone size, CDR3 DNA, CDR3 protein. The D gene is left open where the match is weak. A row's size may be missing; if present it is once, few, many or a size class.

V: TRBV7-9
J: TRBJ1-2
D: -
size: -
DNA: TGTGCCAGCAGCCCTAGCCCCGGCGATAGAGGCTACACCTTC
CDR3: CASSPSPGDRGYTF

V: TRBV5-1
J: TRBJ1-4
D: -
size: -
DNA: TGCGCCAGCAGCTTGTCGACAGCAACTAATGAAAAACTGTTTTTT
CDR3: CASSLSTATNEKLFF

V: TRBV20-1
J: TRBJ2-4
D: -
size: -
DNA: TGCAGTGCCTCCTACCAAAACATTCAGTACTTC
CDR3: CSASYQNIQYF

V: TRBV5-1
J: TRBJ2-1
D: TRBD2
size: few
DNA: TGCGCCAGCAGCTTGCGCTCTAGCGGGAGGGCAGGCAATGAGCAGTTCTTC
CDR3: CASSLRSSGRAGNEQFF

V: TRBV4-1
J: TRBJ2-1
D: TRBD2
size: -
DNA: TGCGCCAGCAGCCAGGGGGGACTAGCGCATTACAATGAGCAGTTCTTC
CDR3: CASSQGGLAHYNEQFF

V: TRBV7-6
J: TRBJ2-1
D: -
size: few
DNA: TGTGCCAGCAGCTCGCCTCCACAGGGCTTGGCTGAGCAGTTCTTC
CDR3: CASSSPPQGLAEQFF

V: TRBV27
J: TRBJ2-3
D: TRBD1
size: -
DNA: TGTGCCAGCAGTTGGACAGGGGGCCGCACAGATACGCAGTATTTT
CDR3: CASSWTGGRTDTQYF

V: TRBV4-2
J: TRBJ1-1
D: -
size: -
DNA: TGTGCCAGCAGCCAGGCATCTTCGGGACTTTTGAACACTGAAGCTTTCTTT
CDR3: CASSQASSGLLNTEAFF

V: TRBV29-1
J: TRBJ2-2
D: -
size: few
DNA: TGCAGCGTTGAAGTCTTTTCGGGTCGGGCGGGAATAGCCGGGGAGCTGTTTTTT
CDR3: CSVEVFSGRAGIAGELFF

V: TRBV15
J: TRBJ2-5
D: -
size: -
DNA: TGTGCCACCAGCAGAACCCTACCTAGCTTCGAGACCCAGTACTTC
CDR3: CATSRTLPSFETQYF

V: TRBV13
J: TRBJ1-1
D: -
size: few
DNA: TGTGCCAGCAGCTTAGCGGTGCGGGGGTACACTGAAGCTTTCTTT
CDR3: CASSLAVRGYTEAFF

V: TRBV15
J: TRBJ2-3
D: TRBD1
size: -
DNA: TGTGCCACCAGCAGTGCTGGGACAGGGTCCGATACGCAGTATTTT
CDR3: CATSSAGTGSDTQYF

V: TRBV13
J: TRBJ1-2
D: -
size: few
DNA: TGTGCCAGCAGCTTAAACCCGCGATATGGCTACACCTTC
CDR3: CASSLNPRYGYTF

V: TRBV5-4
J: TRBJ2-5
D: -
size: -
DNA: TGTGCCAGCAGCTTGGCACTCGCCCAAGAGACCCAGTACTTC
CDR3: CASSLALAQETQYF

V: TRBV10-3
J: TRBJ2-5
D: TRBD2
size: -
DNA: TGTGCCATCAGCGCCGGACTAGCGGGAGTTGAGACCCAGTACTTC
CDR3: CAISAGLAGVETQYF

V: TRBV10-3
J: TRBJ2-5
D: -
size: -
DNA: TGTGCCATCAGTGGGTCCCCACTAGAGTTCATGGAGACCCAGTACTTC
CDR3: CAISGSPLEFMETQYF

V: TRBV27
J: TRBJ2-2
D: TRBD1
size: few
DNA: TGTGCCAGCAGTTTCCCGCCTTGGGACAGGGCGAACACCGGGGAGCTGTTTTTT
CDR3: CASSFPPWDRANTGELFF

V: TRBV6-5
J: TRBJ1-2
D: -
size: -
DNA: TGTGCCAGCAGTTACGGCCAGTCCTATGGCTACACCTTC
CDR3: CASSYGQSYGYTF

V: TRBV29-1
J: TRBJ2-5
D: TRBD1
size: few
DNA: TGCACTTATAGGACAGGGCCCCAAGAGACCCAGTACTTC
CDR3: CTYRTGPQETQYF

V: TRBV12-5
J: TRBJ1-2
D: -
size: -
DNA: TGTGCTAGTGGTTTGTACCGGGACAAAATACGGGGCTACACCTTC
CDR3: CASGLYRDKIRGYTF

V: TRBV29-1
J: TRBJ2-3
D: -
size: few
DNA: TGCAGCGTTGAAGAATCGGTAGTTGCTGGCACAGATACGCAGTATTTT
CDR3: CSVEESVVAGTDTQYF

V: TRBV7-8
J: TRBJ1-1
D: -
size: -
DNA: TGTGCCAGCAGCCATCCACGAGGGCAGACTGAAGCTTTCTTT
CDR3: CASSHPRGQTEAFF

V: TRBV10-1
J: TRBJ2-7
D: TRBD2
size: few
DNA: TGCGCCAGCAGTGAAGCGGGGTCTCGCGAGCAGTACTTC
CDR3: CASSEAGSREQYF

V: TRBV19
J: TRBJ2-7
D: -
size: -
DNA: TGTGCCAGCAGTGTAATGGGGCGCTACGAGCAGTACTTC
CDR3: CASSVMGRYEQYF

V: TRBV29-1
J: TRBJ2-1
D: TRBD2
size: -
DNA: TGCAGCGTTAAGGGGCTAGCGGGAGTTGGGGAGCAGTTCTTC
CDR3: CSVKGLAGVGEQFF

V: TRBV10-1
J: TRBJ2-1
D: TRBD2
size: -
DNA: TGCGCCAGCAGTGAGGCCGGGGGAACTAGCGGTAACAATGAGCAGTTCTTC
CDR3: CASSEAGGTSGNNEQFF

V: TRBV28
J: TRBJ1-2
D: TRBD1
size: -
DNA: TGTGCCAGCAGTCCCCCGGACCGGGACAGCCTCTATGGCTACACCTTC
CDR3: CASSPPDRDSLYGYTF

V: TRBV10-1
J: TRBJ2-5
D: -
size: -
DNA: TGCGCCAGCAGTGAGTCCCCAACAGGGCGAGAGACCCAGTACTTC
CDR3: CASSESPTGRETQYF

V: TRBV7-6
J: TRBJ1-1
D: -
size: -
DNA: TGTGCCAGCAGCTTTGGAGAGAACACTGAAGCTTTCTTT
CDR3: CASSFGENTEAFF

V: TRBV27
J: TRBJ1-5
D: -
size: few
DNA: TGTGCCAACAACGCGACAGGATGTGGCAATCAGCCCCAGCATTTT
CDR3: CANNATGCGNQPQHF

V: TRBV2
J: TRBJ1-5
D: TRBD1
size: -
DNA: TGTGCCAGCAGTGAGGGGACAGGGGGTTATCAGCCCCAGCATTTT
CDR3: CASSEGTGGYQPQHF

V: TRBV29-1
J: TRBJ2-7
D: TRBD1
size: few
DNA: TGCAGCTTTTCCGACAGGGGACTCGCCTACGAGCAGTACTTC
CDR3: CSFSDRGLAYEQYF

V: TRBV18
J: TRBJ2-1
D: TRBD2
size: -
DNA: TGTGCCAGCTCACCGGGACTAGCGGGGCCCAATGAGCAGTTCTTC
CDR3: CASSPGLAGPNEQFF

V: TRBV5-1
J: TRBJ2-2
D: -
size: -
DNA: TGCGCCAGCAGCTTGGACGGGGCGAACACCGGGGAGCTGTTTTTT
CDR3: CASSLDGANTGELFF

V: TRBV18
J: TRBJ1-1
D: TRBD1
size: few
DNA: TGTGCCAGCTCACCATACGACAGGGGTTCTGAAGCTTTCTTT
CDR3: CASSPYDRGSEAFF

V: TRBV5-1
J: TRBJ1-1
D: TRBD1
size: -
DNA: TGCGCCAGCCAGACAGGGGGCGACACTGAAGCTTTCTTT
CDR3: CASQTGGDTEAFF

V: TRBV6-6
J: TRBJ2-7
D: -
size: few
DNA: TGTGCCAGCAGTTACTCAGGGGGACCCTCCTACGAGCAGTACTTC
CDR3: CASSYSGGPSYEQYF

V: TRBV9
J: TRBJ2-1
D: TRBD2
size: -
DNA: TGTGCCAGCAGCGTGACTAGCGAATCCTACAATGAGCAGTTCTTC
CDR3: CASSVTSESYNEQFF

V: TRBV5-1
J: TRBJ1-2
D: TRBD1
size: few
DNA: TGCGCCAGCAGCTCGGGACAGTTCGAAGGCTACACCTTC
CDR3: CASSSGQFEGYTF

V: TRBV18
J: TRBJ2-5
D: -
size: -
DNA: TGTGCCAGCTCACCACCCAACCAAGAGACCCAGTACTTC
CDR3: CASSPPNQETQYF